This is a list of T cell receptor beta chains from one sample in a study of shared clonotypes between healthy human individuals. Libraries were prepared by immunoSEQ multiplex PCR; TCRdb keeps only in-frame clonotypes and omits some of them. Among about 2.2 million clones listed, around 93% were seen once. The sequencing sample was made of naive CD8+ T cells from PBMCs. The receptors stem from a young man in good health. Some clones in this sample may be carry-over from other donors' samples. Both conserved end residues are part of each CDR3. D genes are given only for firm matches. A clone size is listed for some rows: how often the clone was seen (once, few, many), or a class if it is expanded.

size	V	D	J	CDR3	DNA
once	TRBV25-1	TRBD1	TRBJ1-5	CASNDRGRQPQHF	TGTGCCAGCAACGACAGGGGACGTCAGCCCCAGCATTTT
.	TRBV27	TRBD1	TRBJ1-4	CASSSKTGGLAANEKLFF	TGTGCCAGCAGTTCCAAGACAGGGGGCTTGGCGGCTAATGAAAAACTGTTTTTT
.	TRBV4-2	.	TRBJ2-1	CASSQWGPRDEQFF	TGTGCCAGCAGCCAATGGGGACCGAGGGATGAGCAGTTCTTC
.	TRBV28	TRBD2	TRBJ2-1	CASSNLSGSPQWEQFF	TGTGCCAGCAGTAATCTTAGCGGGAGTCCCCAGTGGGAGCAGTTCTTC
.	TRBV11-2	.	TRBJ2-7	CASSHTMDSRYEQYF	TGTGCCAGCAGTCATACCATGGACAGCCGCTACGAGCAGTACTTC
.	TRBV9	.	TRBJ2-2	CASSVIAATNTGELFF	TGTGCCAGCAGCGTTATAGCGGCAACGAACACCGGGGAGCTGTTTTTT
.	TRBV4-3	.	TRBJ2-1	CASSVDRSWDEQFF	TGCGCCAGCAGCGTCGACAGAAGTTGGGATGAGCAGTTCTTC
.	TRBV19	.	TRBJ1-1	CASTRGGTEAFF	TGTGCCAGTACCCGAGGAGGTACTGAAGCTTTCTTT
once	TRBV7-9	.	TRBJ2-7	CASSLEEERGSYEQYF	TGTGCCAGCAGCTTAGAAGAGGAACGGGGCTCCTACGAGCAGTACTTC
.	TRBV7-2	.	TRBJ2-7	CASSLGGERATYEQYF	TGTGCCAGCAGCTTAGGAGGTGAGCGCGCTACCTACGAGCAGTACTTC
.	TRBV6-1	.	TRBJ1-3	CASSEALLFSGNTIYF	TGTGCCAGCAGTGAGGCACTACTCTTTTCTGGAAACACCATATATTTT
.	TRBV5-1	.	TRBJ1-1	CASSVPVVSGTEAFF	TGCGCCAGCAGCGTGCCCGTGGTGTCGGGGACTGAAGCTTTCTTT
.	TRBV28	TRBD2	TRBJ2-7	CASIPGGSWDEQYF	TGTGCCAGCATTCCTGGCGGGAGTTGGGACGAGCAGTACTTC
.	TRBV4-3	.	TRBJ2-5	CASSQDKRAETQYF	TGCGCCAGCAGCCAAGATAAAAGGGCTGAGACCCAGTACTTC
few	TRBV27	.	TRBJ1-1	CASRKGPEAFF	TGTGCCAGCAGAAAGGGCCCTGAAGCTTTCTTT
.	TRBV13	TRBD2	TRBJ2-5	CASSGATSGRAVETQYF	TGTGCCAGCAGCGGGGCGACTAGCGGGAGGGCCGTGGAGACCCAGTACTTC
.	TRBV27	TRBD2	TRBJ2-1	CASTGLAGLEQFF	TGTGCCAGCACGGGACTAGCGGGTCTTGAGCAGTTCTTC
few	TRBV5-1	.	TRBJ1-4	CASSEGINEKLFF	TGCGCCAGCAGCGAGGGAATTAATGAAAAACTGTTTTTT
once	TRBV27	.	TRBJ2-7	CASSLLGQGMYEQYF	TGTGCCAGCAGTTTATTAGGGCAGGGGATGTACGAGCAGTACTTC
.	TRBV30	.	TRBJ1-1	CAWSVQGDTEAFF	TGTGCCTGGAGTGTTCAAGGGGACACTGAAGCTTTCTTT
.	TRBV7-9	.	TRBJ1-5	CASSSGESSNQPQHF	TGTGCCAGCAGCTCCGGGGAAAGCAGCAATCAGCCCCAGCATTTT
.	TRBV5-1	TRBD1	TRBJ1-5	CASSPTGTNQPQHF	TGCGCCAGCAGCCCGACAGGGACCAATCAGCCCCAGCATTTT
.	TRBV4-2	TRBD1	TRBJ2-1	CASSQVGQGRVNEQFF	TGTGCCAGCAGCCAAGTAGGACAGGGTCGGGTCAATGAGCAGTTCTTC
.	TRBV29-1	TRBD2	TRBJ2-1	CSVDGAGGPFDEQFF	TGCAGCGTTGATGGGGCGGGAGGGCCATTTGATGAGCAGTTCTTC
.	TRBV9	TRBD1	TRBJ2-2	CASSAGPDRGDTGELFF	TGTGCCAGCAGCGCGGGTCCCGACAGGGGGGACACCGGGGAGCTGTTTTTT
.	TRBV6-5	.	TRBJ2-3	CASSYSVGEWTDTQYF	TGTGCCAGCAGCTACTCCGTCGGGGAATGGACAGATACGCAGTATTTT
.	TRBV7-3	TRBD2	TRBJ2-2	CASSYSGRAVSGELFF	TGTGCCAGCAGCTATAGCGGGAGGGCCGTTAGCGGGGAGCTGTTTTTT
.	TRBV27	TRBD2	TRBJ2-2	CASTTSGHANTGELFF	TGTGCCAGCACCACTAGCGGACACGCGAACACCGGGGAGCTGTTTTTT
.	TRBV15	TRBD1	TRBJ2-7	CATSPGTVYEQYF	TGTGCCACCAGCCCAGGGACAGTCTACGAGCAGTACTTC
once	TRBV18	TRBD1	TRBJ1-6	CASSPTGYHNSPLHF	TGTGCCAGCTCACCGACAGGGTACCATAATTCACCCCTCCACTTT
.	TRBV19	.	TRBJ2-2	CASKLWSSADTGELFF	TGTGCCAGTAAGCTATGGTCCAGCGCCGACACCGGGGAGCTGTTTTTT
.	TRBV4-3	.	TRBJ1-2	CASSQAVGGYTF	TGCGCCAGCAGCCAAGCAGTCGGTGGCTACACCTTC
.	TRBV28	TRBD1	TRBJ1-4	CASGGDRGLEKLFF	TGTGCCAGCGGGGGGGACAGGGGGCTTGAAAAACTGTTTTTT
.	TRBV9	.	TRBJ2-6	CASSPSYGSGANVLTF	TGTGCCAGCAGTCCTTCCTACGGTTCTGGGGCCAACGTCCTGACTTTC
once	TRBV2	TRBD2	TRBJ2-2	CASRGTSLTGELFF	TGTGCCAGCAGGGGGACTAGCCTCACCGGGGAGCTGTTTTTT
once	TRBV9	.	TRBJ2-1	CASSVPGYNEQFF	TGTGCCAGCAGCGTACCGGGCTATAATGAGCAGTTCTTC
.	TRBV6-1	TRBD1	TRBJ1-5	CASGDLTGGRQPQHF	TGTGCCAGCGGGGATCTGACAGGGGGCAGGCAGCCCCAGCATTTT
.	TRBV4-1	.	TRBJ2-3	CASSRRGYREETDTQYF	TGCGCCAGCAGCCGCCGGGGCTACAGGGAAGAGACAGATACGCAGTATTTT
.	TRBV7-9	.	TRBJ1-1	CASSGGSEGGAFF	TGTGCCAGCAGCGGGGGGTCGGAGGGCGGAGCTTTCTTT
once	TRBV28	.	TRBJ2-7	CASSLYLGGEGSNYEQYF	TGTGCCAGCAGTTTATACCTTGGAGGTGAGGGAAGCAACTACGAGCAGTACTTC
.	TRBV30	.	TRBJ1-1	CAWSVVGTEAFF	TGTGCCTGGAGTGTCGTTGGGACTGAAGCTTTCTTT
.	TRBV29-1	.	TRBJ1-1	CSVEDLGLGNTEAFF	TGCAGCGTTGAAGATCTAGGGTTAGGGAACACTGAAGCTTTCTTT
.	TRBV9	TRBD2	TRBJ2-7	CASTRGATGEQYF	TGTGCCAGCACGCGGGGGGCTACGGGCGAGCAGTACTTC
.	TRBV7-9	TRBD2	TRBJ2-7	CASSQGLAGGEQYF	TGTGCCAGCAGCCAGGGACTAGCGGGAGGCGAGCAGTACTTC
.	TRBV29-1	.	TRBJ2-2	CSVELPDRGELFF	TGCAGCGTTGAACTGCCTGATCGGGGGGAGCTGTTTTTT
.	TRBV29-1	TRBD1	TRBJ2-7	CSVEGDRGNEQYF	TGCAGCGTTGAAGGGGACAGGGGTAACGAGCAGTACTTC
.	TRBV4-3	.	TRBJ1-4	CASSQGLGTFRLFF	TGCGCCAGCAGCCAAGGTTTGGGAACATTCCGACTGTTTTTT
.	TRBV4-3	TRBD1	TRBJ2-7	CASSQGAGQGMVEQYF	TGCGCCAGCAGCCAAGGCGCCGGACAGGGTATGGTCGAGCAGTACTTC
.	TRBV6-5	TRBD1	TRBJ1-1	CASSYSGGGTEAFF	TGTGCCAGCAGTTACTCAGGGGGCGGCACTGAAGCTTTCTTT
.	TRBV2	TRBD1	TRBJ2-5	CASGTTGGMETQYF	TGTGCCAGCGGAACTACAGGGGGCATGGAGACCCAGTACTTC